A single T cell receptor (beta chain) is shown here with its context. What it recognizes is unknown. This entry belongs to a study of cytomegalovirus exposure and HLA in healthy donors. Sequencing was performed with immunoSEQ multiplex PCR; in TCRdb, only in-frame clones are kept and a portion is missing. The sample yields 110,000 or so clones, more than 75% seen once. Study-wide results and limits: Some TCR beta chains (approximately 180 of them) were listed as cytomegalovirus-associated. Both high specificity and high sensitivity reportedly marked the classifier's diagnosis of cytomegalovirus status.

The sequencing input was PBMCs. The TCR was taken from a man between 18 and 29 years old in good health and CMV-seronegative.

The CDR3 nucleotides read TGCGCCAGCAGCTTCTCGGGACAGAGCACAGATACGCAGTATTTT. As protein: CASSFSGQSTDTQYF. J is TRBJ2-3 and V is TRBV5-1; 7 bases match TRBD1. CDR3 length equals 15 residues. Looked up from germline, CDR1 is SGHRS and CDR2 is YFSETQ. Unmatched junction bases numbered 3, after V lost 2 bases and J lost 0 bases.